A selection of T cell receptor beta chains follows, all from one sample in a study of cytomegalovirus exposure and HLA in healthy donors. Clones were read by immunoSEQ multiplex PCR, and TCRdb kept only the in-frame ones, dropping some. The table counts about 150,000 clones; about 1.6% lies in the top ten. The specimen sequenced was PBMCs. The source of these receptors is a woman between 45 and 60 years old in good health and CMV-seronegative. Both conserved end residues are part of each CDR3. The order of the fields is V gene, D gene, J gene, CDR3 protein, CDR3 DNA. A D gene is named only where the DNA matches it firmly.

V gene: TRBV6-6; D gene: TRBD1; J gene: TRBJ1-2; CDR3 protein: CASTGDRGLGYTF; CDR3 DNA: TGTGCCAGCACCGGGGACAGGGGTCTAGGCTACACCTTC
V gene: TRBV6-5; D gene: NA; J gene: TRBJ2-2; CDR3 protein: CASSRDSSGELFF; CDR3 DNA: TGTGCCAGCAGTAGGGACTCTTCCGGGGAGCTGTTTTTT
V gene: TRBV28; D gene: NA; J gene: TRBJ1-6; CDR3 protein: CASSGFQAGPTPLHF; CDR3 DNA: TGTGCCAGCAGTGGCTTTCAGGCAGGCCCCACGCCCCTCCACTTT
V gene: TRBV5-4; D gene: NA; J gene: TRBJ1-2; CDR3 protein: CASSLGPFGNYGYTF; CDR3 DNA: TGTGCCAGCAGCTTGGGTCCCTTCGGTAACTATGGCTACACCTTC
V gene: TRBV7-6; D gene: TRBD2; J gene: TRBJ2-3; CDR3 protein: CASSLDPSGGETDTQYF; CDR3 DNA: TGTGCCAGCAGCCTCGACCCTAGCGGGGGGGAGACTGATACGCAGTATTTT
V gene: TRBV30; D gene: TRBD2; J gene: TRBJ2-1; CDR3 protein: CALRRGRHNEQFF; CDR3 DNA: TGTGCCTTACGCCGCGGGAGGCACAATGAGCAGTTCTTC
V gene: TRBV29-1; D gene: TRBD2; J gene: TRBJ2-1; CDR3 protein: CSVYGGGSNEQFF; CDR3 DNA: TGCAGCGTTTATGGGGGAGGGTCGAATGAGCAGTTCTTC
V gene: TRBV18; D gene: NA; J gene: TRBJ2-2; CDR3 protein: CASSPYRDTGELFF; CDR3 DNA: TGTGCCAGCTCACCCTACAGGGACACCGGGGAGCTGTTTTTT
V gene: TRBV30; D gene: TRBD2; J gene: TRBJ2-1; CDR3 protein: CAWSKRGADEQFF; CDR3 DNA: TGTGCCTGGAGTAAGCGGGGGGCCGATGAGCAGTTCTTC
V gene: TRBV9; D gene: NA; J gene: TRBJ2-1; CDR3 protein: CASSVVGVNNEQFF; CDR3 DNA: TGTGCCAGCAGCGTAGTCGGGGTTAATAATGAGCAGTTCTTC
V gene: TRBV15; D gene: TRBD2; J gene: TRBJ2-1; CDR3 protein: CATSTLAGGGNEQFF; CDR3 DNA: TGTGCCACCAGCACTTTAGCGGGGGGTGGGAATGAGCAGTTCTTC
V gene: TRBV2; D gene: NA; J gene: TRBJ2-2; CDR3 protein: CASKAGQNTGELFF; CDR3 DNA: TGTGCCAGCAAAGCGGGACAGAACACCGGGGAGCTGTTTTTT
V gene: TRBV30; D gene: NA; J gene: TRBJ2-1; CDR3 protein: CAWSVLAGYNEQFF; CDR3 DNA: TGTGCCTGGAGTGTACTGGCGGGGTACAATGAGCAGTTCTTC
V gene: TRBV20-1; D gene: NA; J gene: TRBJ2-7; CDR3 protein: CSATHNYEQYF; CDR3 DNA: TGCAGTGCTACCCACAACTACGAGCAGTACTTC
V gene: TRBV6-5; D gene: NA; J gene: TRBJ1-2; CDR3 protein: CASSYSLGALYGYTF; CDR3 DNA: TGTGCCAGCAGTTACTCGTTGGGGGCTCTCTATGGCTACACCTTC
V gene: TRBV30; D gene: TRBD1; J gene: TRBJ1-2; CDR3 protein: CAWRRGQGYYGYTF; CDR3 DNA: TGTGCCTGGAGACGAGGACAGGGCTACTATGGCTACACCTTC
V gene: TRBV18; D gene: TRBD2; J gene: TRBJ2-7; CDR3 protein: CASSPSGGAHEQYF; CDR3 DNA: TGTGCCAGCTCACCTAGCGGGGGGGCCCACGAGCAGTACTTC
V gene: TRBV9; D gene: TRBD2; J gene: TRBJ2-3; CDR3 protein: CASSVDSGRGIRSADTQYF; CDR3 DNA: TGTGCCAGCAGCGTAGATAGCGGGAGAGGTATAAGGTCGGCAGATACGCAGTATTTT
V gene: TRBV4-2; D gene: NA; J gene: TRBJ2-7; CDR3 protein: CASSHLSWGDAYEQYF; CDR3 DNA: TGTGCCAGCAGCCACCTTTCCTGGGGGGACGCCTACGAGCAGTACTTC
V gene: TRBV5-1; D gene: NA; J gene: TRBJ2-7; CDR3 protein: CASSPLRTINYEQYF; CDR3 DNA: TGCGCCAGCAGCCCGCTAAGGACAATAAACTACGAGCAGTACTTC
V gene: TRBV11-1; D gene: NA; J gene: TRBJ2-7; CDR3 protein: CASTPAWAAQSSYEQYF; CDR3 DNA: TGTGCCAGCACCCCCGCGTGGGCAGCCCAATCTTCCTACGAGCAGTACTTC